This entry lists 14 T cell receptor beta chains sequenced from one sample in a study of blood T cells in healthy people across ages. For the second PCR, which ran for about 7 to 12 cycles, a sample-barcoded 5' primer and a J-beta primer mix were used. TCRdb re-called the 5' RACE reads through MiXCR, storing one row per CDR3 protein. The sample contains 850,000 to 1,300,000 distinct CDR3 sequences, 35% to 55% of which appear only once. Material for sequencing was blood. The source of these receptors is a woman aged 55 to 70 in good health.

This chain joins TRBV10-1 and TRBJ2-3; D is perhaps TRBD1 (6 bases). This CDR3 region has 14 residues. V dropped 4 bases and J dropped 2 bases, with 10 bases sitting between them. The V gene's germline CDR1 is WNHNN and CDR2 SYGVQD (reference sequence). The CDR3 spells CASSGQVATDTQYF. For the CDR3, the DNA is TGCGCCAGCAGTGGACAGGTTGCCACAGATACGCAGTATTTT.

This chain connects TRBV24-1 to TRBJ2-3; no clear D. Trimming pared 4 bases from V and 4 bases from J, leaving 11 bases between. Per the germline V gene, CDR1 is KGHDR and CDR2 is SFDVKD. The CDR3 extends over 14 amino acids. The chain's CDR3 is CATSDPSNPDTQYF. CDR3 nucleotides: TGTGCCACCAGTGACCCCTCTAATCCAGATACGCAGTATTTT.

The chain links TRBV12-3 or TRBV12-4 to TRBJ2-7; 7 bases are shared with TRBD1. Trimming removed 5 bases from V and 7 bases from J; junction bases left unmatched: 11. CDR3 size: 14 residues. CDR3 nucleotide sequence: TGTGCCAGCAGTCGAGGGGTAATGGGACAGGAGCAGTACTTC. Translating gives CASSRGVMGQEQYF.

This clonotype was recorded at least ten times. V usage is TRBV15 and J usage is TRBJ2-3; D not resolved. V shed 3 bases and J shed 1 base, with 5 bases lying between them. CDR3 length: 13 amino acids. Germline V gives CDR1 LNHNV, CDR2 YYDKDF (reference sequence). The CDR3 is CATSSTRTDTQYF. The CDR3 nucleotides read TGTGCCACCAGCAGTACACGCACAGATACGCAGTATTTT.

This clonotype was picked up a small number of times. This CDR3 reads CASSGLAVVNEQFF. DNA of the CDR3: TGTGCCAGCAGTGGACTAGCGGTGGTCAATGAGCAGTTCTTC. The genes are TRBV2 and TRBJ2-1; 9 bases are a match to TRBD2. The germline V gene encodes CDR1 SNHLY and CDR2 FYNNEI. This CDR3 has 14 residues. Trimming at V came to 4 bases and at J to 6 bases, leaving 4 bases not matched to a gene.

This clonotype was observed a handful of times. This chain links TRBV3-1 with TRBJ2-7; 13 bases map to TRBD2. The assigned J gene may be wrong: the sequence end matches TRBJ2-5 better. The CDR3 is 15 amino acids. From germline, CDR1 is LGHDT and CDR2 YNNKEL (reference sequence). The CDR3 here is CASSLGTSGIETQYF. The CDR3 bases are TGTGCCAGCAGCCTAGGGACTAGCGGGATAGAGACCCAGTACTTC.

J is TRBJ2-1 and V is TRBV2, with D hard to call. The J call may be incorrect, as the DNA end agrees better with TRBJ2-7. Germline CDR1 and CDR2: SNHLY and FYNNEI. CDR3 length: 15 residues. CDR3 sequence: CASSDEQMPYNEQYF. For the CDR3, the DNA is TGTGCCAGCAGTGACGAACAGATGCCCTACAATGAGCAGTACTTC.

The gene calls are TRBV24-1 and TRBJ2-1; maybe TRBD2 (6 bases). Germline V CDR1 and CDR2: KGHDR, SFDVKD. V gave up 6 bases and J gave up 4 bases, with 12 bases separating them. The CDR3 length is 14 residues. CDR3 residues: CATSKAGSYNEQFF. The CDR3 DNA follows: TGTGCCACCAGTAAGGCGGGGTCATACAATGAGCAGTTCTTC.

The chain recombines TRBV5-6 with TRBJ2-5; perhaps TRBD2 as D (6 bases). This CDR3 has 15 amino acids. The germline CDR1 and CDR2 sequences are SGHDT and YYEEEE. V was clipped by 4 bases and J by 3 bases, with 16 bases between them. CDR3 residues: CASSLLALSEETQYF. CDR3 in DNA: TGTGCCAGCAGCCTCCTAGCGCTCAGCGAAGAGACCCAGTACTTC.

The rearrangement links TRBV5-1 to TRBJ2-7, with D uncertain. Trimming stripped 7 bases from V and 2 bases from J, with 10 bases between. CDR3 length: 12 residues. Germline lookup yields CDR1 SGHRS and CDR2 YFSETQ. CDR3 loop: CASDPGAYEQYF. The CDR3 region has the DNA TGCGCCAGCGATCCCGGCGCCTACGAGCAGTACTTC.

This clonotype was seen at least ten times. The V and J genes are TRBV7-2 and TRBJ2-1, with no clear D. V gave up 6 bases and J gave up 8 bases, with 11 bases separating them. The CDR3 has 12 residues. The germline V gene has CDR1 SGHTA and CDR2 FQGNSA. CDR3 sequence: CASRRVRDEQFF. The CDR3 bases are TGTGCCAGCAGGAGAGTTCGGGATGAGCAGTTCTTC. The full variable domain, its missing parts supplied by reference TRBV7-2 and TRBJ2-1, is GAGVSQSPSNKVTEKGKDVELRCDPISGHTALYWYRQSLGQGLEFLIYFQGNSAPDKSGLPSDRFSAERTGGSVSTLTIQRTQQEDSAVYLCASRRVRDEQFFGPGTRLTVL.

In this sample, this clonotype turned up a few times. CDR3 nucleotide sequence: TGTGCCAGCAGTTTATTCGGAGGGGGCCTGAAACTGTACAATGAGCAGTTCTTC. Translated, it gives CASSLFGGGLKLYNEQFF. The gene calls are TRBV27 and TRBJ2-1, with D perhaps matching TRBD1 (7 bases). The germline gives CDR1 MNHEY, CDR2 SMNVEV (reference sequence). The CDR3 has 18 amino acids. Trimming shortened V by 1 base and J by 4 bases, and 20 bases separated the two germline ends.

The chain combines TRBV7-2 with TRBJ1-1; perhaps TRBD1 as D (5 bases). Germline CDR1 and CDR2: SGHTA and FQGNSA. The CDR3 extends over 14 amino acids. Trimming pared 3 bases from V and 6 bases from J, leaving 14 bases between. DNA of the CDR3: TGTGCCAGCAGCTTTTCCGGGGCAGACGCTGAAGCTTTCTTT. Amino acids: CASSFSGADAEAFF. Variable domain in full (rest from reference TRBV7-2 and TRBJ1-1): GAGVSQSPSNKVTEKGKDVELRCDPISGHTALYWYRQSLGQGLEFLIYFQGNSAPDKSGLPSDRFSAERTGGSVSTLTIQRTQQEDSAVYLCASSFSGADAEAFFGQGTRLTVV.

J is TRBJ2-2 and V is TRBV7-8, with a weak D call TRBD2 (5 bases). This CDR3 region has 16 residues. Trimming cost V 4 bases and J 0 bases, with 12 bases left between them. CDR1 and CDR2 from the germline V gene are SGHVS and FQNEAQ. CDR3 residues: CASSSMLGANTGELFF. CDR3 DNA: TGTGCCAGCAGCTCGATGCTCGGGGCGAACACCGGGGAGCTGTTTTTT.